The clone carrying this T cell receptor beta chain was seen a single time. The antigen remains undetermined. Every patient experienced relapse after autologous stem cell transplantation, and brentuximab vedotin exposure varied. The data were obtained in a study of PD-1 blockade in classical Hodgkin lymphoma. Whole-study findings and limits: Exclusion was the outcome for patients who began nivolumab under 1 year after ASCT. It was CD4+ TCR diversity, not CD8+, that rose significantly by C4D1.

The data were produced by immunoSEQ multiplex PCR, yet TCRdb's version contains in-frame clones alone and is incomplete. The repertoire holds 72,000 or so clones, more than 85% seen once, with around 8.5% in the top ten. There are 14 residues in the CDR3. CDR1 is SQVTM, CDR2 ANQGSEA, per germline. V gave up 6 bases and J gave up 1 base, with 15 bases separating them. The genes are TRBV29-1 and TRBJ1-1, with a possible D match to TRBD1 (6 bases). The sample here was peripheral blood mononuclear cells (PBMCs), taken at baseline. The receptor's source is a human donor with classical Hodgkin lymphoma. The CDR3 loop reads CSVKSNRENTEAFF. The CDR3 nucleotides read TGCAGCGTCAAATCTAACAGGGAGAACACTGAAGCTTTCTTT.